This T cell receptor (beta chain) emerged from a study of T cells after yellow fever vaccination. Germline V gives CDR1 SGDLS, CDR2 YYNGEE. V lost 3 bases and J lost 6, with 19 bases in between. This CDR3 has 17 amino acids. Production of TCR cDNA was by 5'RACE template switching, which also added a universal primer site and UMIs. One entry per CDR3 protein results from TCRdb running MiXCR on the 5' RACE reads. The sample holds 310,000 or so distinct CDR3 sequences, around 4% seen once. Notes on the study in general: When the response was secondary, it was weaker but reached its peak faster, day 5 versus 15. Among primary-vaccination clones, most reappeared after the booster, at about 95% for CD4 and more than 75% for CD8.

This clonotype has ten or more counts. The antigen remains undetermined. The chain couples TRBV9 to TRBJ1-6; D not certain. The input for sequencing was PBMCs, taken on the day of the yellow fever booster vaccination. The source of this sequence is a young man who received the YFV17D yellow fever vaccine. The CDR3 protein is CASSARRGVDLNSPLHF. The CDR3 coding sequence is TGTGCCAGCAGCGCCAGACGCGGGGTCGACCTTAATTCACCCCTCCACTTT.